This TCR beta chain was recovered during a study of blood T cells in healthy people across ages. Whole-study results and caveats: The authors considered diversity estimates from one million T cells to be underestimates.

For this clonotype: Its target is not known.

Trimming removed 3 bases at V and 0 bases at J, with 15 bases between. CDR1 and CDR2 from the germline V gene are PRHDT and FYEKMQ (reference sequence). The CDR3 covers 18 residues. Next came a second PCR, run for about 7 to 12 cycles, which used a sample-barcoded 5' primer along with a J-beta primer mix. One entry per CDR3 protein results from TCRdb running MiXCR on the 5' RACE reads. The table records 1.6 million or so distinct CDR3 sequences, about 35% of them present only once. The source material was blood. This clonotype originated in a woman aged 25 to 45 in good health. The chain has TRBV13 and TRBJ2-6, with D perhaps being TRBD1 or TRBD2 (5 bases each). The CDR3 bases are TGTGCCAGCAGCTTTTCCGGGACGGGTCTCTCTGGGGCCAACGTCCTGACTTTC. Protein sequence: CASSFSGTGLSGANVLTF.